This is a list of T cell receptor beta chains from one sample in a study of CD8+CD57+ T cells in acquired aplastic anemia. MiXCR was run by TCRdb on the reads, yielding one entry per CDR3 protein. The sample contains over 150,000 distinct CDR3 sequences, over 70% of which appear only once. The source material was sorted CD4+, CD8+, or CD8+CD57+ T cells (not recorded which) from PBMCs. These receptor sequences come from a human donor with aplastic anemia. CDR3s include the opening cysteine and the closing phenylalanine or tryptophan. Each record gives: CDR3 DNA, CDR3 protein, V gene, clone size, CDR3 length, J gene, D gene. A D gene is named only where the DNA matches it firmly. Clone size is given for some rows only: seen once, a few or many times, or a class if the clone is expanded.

DNA: TGTGCCAGCAGCTTAGCGGGGGGTAGCACAGATACGCAGTATTTT; CDR3: CASSLAGGSTDTQYF; V: TRBV7-3; size: few; length: 15; J: TRBJ2-3; D: TRBD2
DNA: TGTGCCAGCAGCCCGGGACAGGGGGTCGTCAATGAGCAGTTCTTC; CDR3: CASSPGQGVVNEQFF; V: TRBV7-9; size: few; length: 15; J: TRBJ2-1; D: TRBD1
DNA: TGTGCCAGCAGTCCGACAGGGAGAGGTTCACCCCTCCACTTT; CDR3: CASSPTGRGSPLHF; V: TRBV6-6; size: .; length: 14; J: TRBJ1-6; D: TRBD1
DNA: TGTGCCAGCAGTGAGGGGACAGGGGTTGTGGAGACCCAGTACTTC; CDR3: CASSEGTGVVETQYF; V: TRBV2; size: .; length: 15; J: TRBJ2-5; D: TRBD1
DNA: TGTGCCACCGACCCAGGGTTCGGCGAGCAGTACTTC; CDR3: CATDPGFGEQYF; V: TRBV7-6; size: .; length: 12; J: TRBJ2-7; D: .
DNA: TGTGCCACCTCGGCCCGCAGGGTGGAGACAGATACGCAGTATTTT; CDR3: CATSARRVETDTQYF; V: TRBV7-9; size: .; length: 15; J: TRBJ2-3; D: .
DNA: TGCAGTGCTAGAGATCTACTAGCGGGGGCGAACACCGGGGAGCTGTTTTTT; CDR3: CSARDLLAGANTGELFF; V: TRBV20-1; size: .; length: 17; J: TRBJ2-2; D: TRBD2
DNA: TGTGCCAGCAGCTTTAGGCGCGAGCAGGGCCGATATGGCTACACCTTC; CDR3: CASSFRREQGRYGYTF; V: TRBV7-2; size: once; length: 16; J: TRBJ1-2; D: .
DNA: TGTGCCAGCAGCTCCACAGGGGAGTGGAATCAGCCCCAGCATTTT; CDR3: CASSSTGEWNQPQHF; V: TRBV7-2; size: .; length: 15; J: TRBJ1-5; D: TRBD1
DNA: TGTGCCAGCAGTTTAGCGCAAAGGAAGGAGACCCAGTACTTC; CDR3: CASSLAQRKETQYF; V: TRBV12-3/TRBV12-4; size: .; length: 14; J: TRBJ2-5; D: .
DNA: TGTGCCAGCAGTCTAACTTACTCTGGGGCCAACGTCCTGACTTTC; CDR3: CASSLTYSGANVLTF; V: TRBV12-3/TRBV12-4; size: .; length: 15; J: TRBJ2-6; D: .